The sequence of this T cell receptor beta chain was determined in a study of Graves' ophthalmopathy and Graves' hyperthyroidism. Pregnancy or lactation, uncontrolled infections and other autoimmune diseases were grounds for excluding patients. An approximately 10 ml volume of fresh peripheral blood provided the PBMCs. This clonotype was seen at least ten times. The antigen remains undetermined. At one boundary the junction diverges from the germline segment, which might be a read error. Study-level points and caveats: A 13-signature model separated ophthalmopathy from stable hyperthyroidism, about 90% sensitivity, 65% to 82% specificity.

The CDR3 length is 13 residues. Per germline, CDR1 LGHDT and CDR2 YNNKEL (reference sequence). The authors amplified TCR beta CDR3 regions from RNA transcripts. HTBI-primed first-round RT-PCR preceded second-round multiplex PCR. In TCRdb, the multiplex PCR reads were re-called with MiXCR into one record per CDR3 protein. The sample shows hundreds of thousands of distinct CDR3 sequences, 21% of them seen only once. Sequenced material: peripheral blood. The origin of this receptor is a woman younger than 30 with stable Graves' hyperthyroidism. The chain has TRBV3-1 and TRBJ1-2; 9 nucleotides line up with TRBD1. The CDR3 nucleotides are TGTGCCAGCAGTCACAGGGGGCGAAGTGGCTGCACCTTC. Its protein is CASSHRGRSGCTF.